These T cell receptor beta chains were read from a single sample in a study of molecular identifiers for immune sequencing clone quantification. TCRdb analysed the PCR reads with MiXCR anew, one entry per CDR3 protein. The data contain some 320,000 distinct CDR3 sequences, 20% to 25% of them seen just once; the ten biggest clones take up under 0.95%. The specimen was naive CD8+ T cells from blood, with Jurkat cell RNA spiked in. The receptors here all came from a human donor in good health. Some libraries in this study had Jurkat cell RNA spiked in. Both conserved end residues are part of each CDR3. The D gene is left open where the match is weak. Clone size is stated in some rows and not others, as once, few, many or a class when expanded.

>NA|TRBV28|many|TRBJ1-3
CASSLLPSTSSGNTIYF
TGTGCCAGCAGTTTATTGCCATCAACAAGCTCTGGAAACACCATATATTTT
>NA|TRBV5-6|NA|TRBJ2-7
CASSPGGQTYKQYF
TGTGCCAGCAGCCCAGGTGGGCAGACCTACAAGCAGTACTTC
>NA|TRBV9|many|TRBJ2-3
CASSVGGPDTQYF
TGTGCCAGCAGCGTCGGGGGTCCAGATACGCAGTATTTT
>NA|TRBV13|few|TRBJ2-6
CASSLGISGANVLTF
TGTGCCAGCAGCTTAGGGATATCTGGGGCCAACGTCCTGACTTTC
>NA|TRBV10-3|few|TRBJ2-6
CAISVGDSSANVLTF
TGTGCCATCAGTGTGGGGGACTCCTCGGCCAACGTCCTGACTTTC
>NA|TRBV11-2|NA|TRBJ2-7
CASSLWRQNDEQYF
TGTGCCAGCAGCTTATGGAGACAGAACGACGAGCAGTACTTC
>NA|TRBV7-9|few|TRBJ2-7
CASSFAGLLEQYF
TGTGCCAGCAGCTTTGCCGGTCTGCTCGAGCAGTACTTC
>TRBD1|TRBV19|many|TRBJ1-5
CASSEGAFNQPQHF
TGTGCCAGTAGTGAGGGGGCGTTTAATCAGCCCCAGCATTTT
>NA|TRBV12-3/TRBV12-4|many|TRBJ1-2
CASTDNYGYTF
TGTGCCAGCACCGATAACTATGGCTACACCTTC
>NA|TRBV6-2/TRBV6-3|many|TRBJ2-6
CASTISAWGANVLTF
TGTGCCAGCACCATATCTGCTTGGGGGGCCAACGTCCTGACTTTC
>TRBD1|TRBV6-5|many|TRBJ1-5
CASSATGGHNQPQHF
TGTGCCAGCAGTGCGACAGGGGGCCACAATCAGCCCCAGCATTTT
>NA|TRBV5-4|many|TRBJ1-1
CASSPSRQGSNTEAFF
TGTGCCAGCAGCCCCTCCCGGCAGGGATCGAACACTGAAGCTTTCTTT
>NA|TRBV6-6|many|TRBJ1-1
CASSYGRNTEAFF
TGTGCCAGCAGTTACGGGAGGAACACTGAAGCTTTCTTT
>NA|TRBV7-2|many|TRBJ2-7
CASSLAAADDWDVEQYF
TGTGCCAGCAGCTTAGCCGCGGCCGACGATTGGGATGTGGAGCAGTACTTC
>TRBD1|TRBV27|few|TRBJ2-7
CASSTGTVYEQYF
TGTGCCAGTAGTACCGGGACAGTCTACGAGCAGTACTTC
>NA|TRBV4-1|NA|TRBJ2-2
CASSRVGTGELFF
TGCGCCAGCAGCCGGGTGGGGACCGGGGAGCTGTTTTTT
>TRBD2|TRBV20-1|few|TRBJ2-7
CSAREAGGRYEQYF
TGCAGTGCTAGAGAAGCTGGCGGGAGATACGAGCAGTACTTC
>NA|TRBV14|many|TRBJ1-1
CASSLPLGAASTEAFF
TGTGCCAGCAGCCTGCCCTTGGGGGCGGCGAGCACTGAAGCTTTCTTT
>TRBD1|TRBV13|NA|TRBJ2-3
CASSFRDRGLSDTQYF
TGTGCCAGCAGCTTCCGGGACAGGGGGCTTTCAGATACGCAGTATTTT
>TRBD1|TRBV12-3/TRBV12-4|many|TRBJ1-1
CACSGTGGTEAFF
TGTGCCTGCTCCGGGACAGGGGGGACTGAAGCTTTCTTT
>NA|TRBV20-1|many|TRBJ2-5
CSAQQTGRETQYF
TGCAGTGCTCAACAAACAGGGAGGGAGACCCAGTACTTC
>NA|TRBV9|many|TRBJ1-1
CASSAYQSGVTEAFF
TGTGCCAGCAGCGCCTATCAATCCGGGGTCACTGAAGCTTTCTTT
>NA|TRBV9|NA|TRBJ1-1
CASSVEGRHDTEAFF
TGTGCCAGCAGCGTAGAGGGCAGGCATGACACTGAAGCTTTCTTT
>NA|TRBV5-3|NA|TRBJ2-5
CASNLAGLQETQYF
TGTGCCAGCAACTTGGCCGGGCTACAAGAGACCCAGTACTTC
>NA|TRBV10-3|NA|TRBJ1-5
CAISEDSYNNQPQHF
TGTGCCATCAGTGAAGACAGTTATAACAATCAGCCCCAGCATTTT
>NA|TRBV5-4|few|TRBJ1-6
CASSITGIRDSPLHF
TGTGCCAGCAGCATAACAGGGATCCGCGATTCACCCCTCCACTTT
>NA|TRBV6-6|many|TRBJ2-1
CASSSQELIWNEQFF
TGTGCCAGCAGCAGTCAAGAATTAATTTGGAATGAGCAGTTCTTC
>NA|TRBV7-6|few|TRBJ1-4
CASSLVIQPATNEKLFF
TGTGCCAGCAGCTTAGTGATACAGCCTGCAACTAATGAAAAACTGTTTTTT
>TRBD1|TRBV28|many|TRBJ2-1
CASSPRQGSYNEQFF
TGTGCCAGCAGCCCAAGACAGGGCTCCTACAATGAGCAGTTCTTC
>NA|TRBV4-3|few|TRBJ1-6
CASSQDLLGPGAPLHF
TGCGCCAGCAGCCAAGATCTGCTGGGGCCTGGAGCACCCCTCCACTTT
>NA|TRBV7-9|many|TRBJ1-4
CASSPRGRRDNEKLFF
TGTGCCAGCAGCCCCCGCGGGAGAAGGGATAATGAAAAACTGTTTTTT
>NA|TRBV4-1|many|TRBJ1-6
CASSQDLAGNNSPLHF
TGCGCCAGCAGCCAAGATCTGGCAGGAAATAATTCACCCCTCCACTTT
>TRBD1|TRBV7-9|few|TRBJ1-4
CASSWTGGTEKLFF
TGTGCCAGCAGCTGGACAGGGGGCACTGAAAAACTGTTTTTT
>NA|TRBV1|NA|TRBJ2-5
CTSSQDRVIPETQYF
TGCACCAGCAGCCAAGATCGGGTGATCCCGGAGACCCAGTACTTC
>NA|TRBV7-2|many|TRBJ1-5
CASSFGRSNHSNQPQHF
TGTGCCAGCAGCTTTGGTCGGAGCAATCATAGCAATCAGCCCCAGCATTTT